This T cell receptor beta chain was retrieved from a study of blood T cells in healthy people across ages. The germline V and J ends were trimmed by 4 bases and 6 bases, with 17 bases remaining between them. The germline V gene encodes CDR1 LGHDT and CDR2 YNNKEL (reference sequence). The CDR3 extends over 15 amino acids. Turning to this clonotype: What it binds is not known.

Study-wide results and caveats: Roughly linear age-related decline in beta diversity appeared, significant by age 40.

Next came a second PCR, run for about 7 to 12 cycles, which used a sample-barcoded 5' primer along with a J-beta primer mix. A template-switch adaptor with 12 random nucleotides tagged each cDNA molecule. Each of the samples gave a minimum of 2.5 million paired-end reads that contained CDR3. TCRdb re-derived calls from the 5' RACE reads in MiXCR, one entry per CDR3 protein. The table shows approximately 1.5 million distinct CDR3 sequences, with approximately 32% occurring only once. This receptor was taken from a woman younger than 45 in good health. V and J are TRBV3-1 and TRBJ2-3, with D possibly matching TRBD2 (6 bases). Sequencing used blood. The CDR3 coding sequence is TGTGCCAGCAGCCTAGGACGTGCGGAGGGGGATACGCAGTATTTT. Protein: CASSLGRAEGDTQYF.